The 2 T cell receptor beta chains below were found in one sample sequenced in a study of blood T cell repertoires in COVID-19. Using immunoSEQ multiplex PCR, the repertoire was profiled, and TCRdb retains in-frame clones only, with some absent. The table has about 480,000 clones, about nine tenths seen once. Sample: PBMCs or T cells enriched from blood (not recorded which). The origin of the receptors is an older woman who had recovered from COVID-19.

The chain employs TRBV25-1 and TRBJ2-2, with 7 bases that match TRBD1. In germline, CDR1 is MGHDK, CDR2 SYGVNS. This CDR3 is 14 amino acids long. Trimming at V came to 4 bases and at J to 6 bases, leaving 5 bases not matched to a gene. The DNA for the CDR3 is TGTGCCAGCAGTGGACAGGGTTGGTCCGGGGAGCTGTTTTTT. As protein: CASSGQGWSGELFF.

DNA for the CDR3: TGTGCCAGCAGCAGACAGGGGGCTCTCACAGATACGCAGTATTTT. Translating gives CASSRQGALTDTQYF. V is TRBV28 and J is TRBJ2-3; 10 nucleotides line up with TRBD1. The CDR3 totals 15 residues. CDR1 is MDHEN and CDR2 is SYDVKM in the germline V gene. V dropped 6 bases and J dropped 2; count of bases not matched to a gene: 5. Variable domain in full (rest from reference TRBV28 and TRBJ2-3): DVKVTQSSRYLVKRTGEKVFLECVQDMDHENMFWYRQDPGLGLRLIYFSYDVKMKEKGDIPEGYSVSREKKERFSLILESASTNQTSMYLCASSRQGALTDTQYFGPGTRLTVL.